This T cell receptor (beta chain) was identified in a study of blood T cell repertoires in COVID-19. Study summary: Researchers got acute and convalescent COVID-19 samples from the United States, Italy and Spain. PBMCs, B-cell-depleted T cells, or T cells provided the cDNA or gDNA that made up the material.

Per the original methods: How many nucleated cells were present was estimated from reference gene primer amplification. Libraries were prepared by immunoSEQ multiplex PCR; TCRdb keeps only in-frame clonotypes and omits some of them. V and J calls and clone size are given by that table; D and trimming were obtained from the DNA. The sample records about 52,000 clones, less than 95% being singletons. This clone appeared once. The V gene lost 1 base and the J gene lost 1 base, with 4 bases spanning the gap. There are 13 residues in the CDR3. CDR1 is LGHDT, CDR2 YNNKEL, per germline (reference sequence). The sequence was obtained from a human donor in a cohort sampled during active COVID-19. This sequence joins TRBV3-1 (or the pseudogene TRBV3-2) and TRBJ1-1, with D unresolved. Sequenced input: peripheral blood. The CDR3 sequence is CASSQVENTEAFF. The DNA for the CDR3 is TGTGCCAGCAGCCAAGTAGAGAACACTGAAGCTTTCTTT.